This T cell receptor (beta chain) was sequenced during a study of blood T cells in healthy people across ages. Across the study: For every two T cells, template switching captured about one barcoded beta molecule.

The germline CDR1 and CDR2 sequences are SNHLY and FYNNEI. V gave up 4 bases and J gave up 1 base, with 13 bases separating them. The CDR3 covers 15 residues. A second PCR, run for about 6 to 11 cycles, used a sample-barcoded 5' primer plus a J-beta primer mix. TCRdb re-analysed the 5' RACE reads in MiXCR, keeping a single row per CDR3 protein. The sample consists of 850,000 to 1,100,000 distinct CDR3 sequences, more than 30% of them appearing once. This rearrangement joins TRBV2 to TRBJ1-2; a possible D gene is TRBD1 (5 bases). Sequenced input: blood. This receptor was taken from a man aged 18 to 30 in good health. CDR3 protein: CASSARGSFNYGYTF. The CDR3 coding sequence is TGTGCCAGCAGTGCCCGGGGGTCATTTAACTATGGCTACACCTTC.